Below, 2 T cell receptor beta chains from the same sample are listed, as sequenced in a study of beta chain features in type 1 diabetes. Their cognate antigens are unknown. General study results and limits: Shorter TCRB CDR3s, moderately but significantly so, marked every one of the four CD4+ subsets in Type 1 diabetes patients.

The authors reverse transcribed all of the isolated RNA, so sequencing captured expressed TCRB transcripts. Using immunoSEQ multiplex PCR, the repertoire was profiled, and TCRdb retains in-frame clones only, with some absent. The table records about 740,000 clones, roughly an eighth of them present only once. The material sequenced was naive CD4+ T cells from blood. These TCRs come from a man younger than 35 with type 1 diabetes.

V is TRBV7-6 and J is TRBJ1-6; D gene unclear. The CDR3 has 16 residues. Looked up from germline, CDR1 is SGHVS and CDR2 is FNYEAQ. With 6 bases removed from V and 10 bases from J, the gap between germline ends came to 22 bases. CDR3 DNA sequence: TGTGCCAGCAGTTCACAACCGGGCCCCGAAGGGTCACCCCTCCACTTT. Encoded protein: CASSSQPGPEGSPLHF.

The V and J genes are TRBV4-1 and TRBJ2-2; weak D call: TRBD1 (5 bases). Trimming shortened V by 1 base and J by 3 bases, and 15 bases separated the two germline ends. From germline, CDR1 is MGHRA and CDR2 YSYEKL. The length of the CDR3 is 17 residues. The CDR3 loop is CASSQGSARVDTGELFF. DNA of the CDR3: TGCGCCAGCAGCCAAGGTTCCGCCAGGGTGGACACCGGGGAGCTGTTTTTT.